This TCR beta chain was profiled in a study of T cell responses to AZD1222 COVID-19 vaccine. The assay was immunoSEQ multiplex PCR, and TCRdb's table has in-frame clones only and misses some. The data show tens of thousands of clones, roughly 87% seen once. The clonotype was recovered from an adult who received the AZD1222 COVID-19 vaccine. The material was peripheral blood, obtained 28 days after the second AZD1222 dose.

The CDR3, as DNA: TGTGCCAGCAGCTTAGGGGATCTTGAAGCTTTCTTT. Amino acids: CASSLGDLEAFF. This rearrangement joins TRBV7-9 to TRBJ1-1; D not certain. CDR3 size: 12 residues. The V end was cut by 1 base, the J end by 7 bases, with 7 bases between. CDR1 and CDR2 (germline): SEHNR, FQNEAQ (reference sequence).